This T cell receptor beta chain was profiled in a study of blood T cell repertoires in COVID-19. The table came from immunoSEQ multiplex PCR; TCRdb's copy has only in-frame clones and leaves some out. Seen here are fewer than 300,000 clones, 85% observed once, and the top ten hold roughly 14%. Germline-derived CDR1 and CDR2 are MNHNY and SVGAGI (reference sequence). The CDR3 contains 14 residues. V was trimmed by 11 bases and J by 0 bases, leaving 16 bases between them. Sequences were obtained from peripheral blood. V and J are TRBV6-6 and TRBJ1-1; possible D gene TRBD1, 6 bases. This sequence originates from a human donor in a cohort sampled during active COVID-19. CDR3: CAGQGGVMNTEAFF. The CDR3 region has the DNA TGTGCCGGACAAGGGGGGGTAATGAACACTGAAGCTTTCTTT.